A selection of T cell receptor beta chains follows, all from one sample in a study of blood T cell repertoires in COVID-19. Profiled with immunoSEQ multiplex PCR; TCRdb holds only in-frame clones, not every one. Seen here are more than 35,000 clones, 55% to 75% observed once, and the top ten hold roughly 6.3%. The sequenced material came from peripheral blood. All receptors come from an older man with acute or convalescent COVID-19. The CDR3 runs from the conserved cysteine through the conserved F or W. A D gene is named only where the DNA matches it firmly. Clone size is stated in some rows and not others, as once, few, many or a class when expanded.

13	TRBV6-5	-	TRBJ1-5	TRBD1	TGTGCCAGCAGCACAGGGGTGAGTCAGCCCCAGCATTTT	CASSTGVSQPQHF
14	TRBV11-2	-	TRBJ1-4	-	TGTGCCAGCAGCTTAAGGGGGACTAATGAAAAACTGTTTTTT	CASSLRGTNEKLFF
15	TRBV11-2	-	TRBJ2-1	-	TGTGCCAGCAATCATTGGGGGGTTGGACACAATGAGCAGTTCTTC	CASNHWGVGHNEQFF
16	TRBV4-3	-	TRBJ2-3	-	TGCGCCAGCAGCCAAGATGGTGAGCCCGAAGAGGATACGCAGTATTTT	CASSQDGEPEEDTQYF
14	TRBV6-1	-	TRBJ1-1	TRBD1	TGTGCCAGCAGCCGGACAGGGTGGGACACTGAAGCTTTCTTT	CASSRTGWDTEAFF
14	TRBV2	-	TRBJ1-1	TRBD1	TGTGCCAGCTGTGAGAGGGGGCAAAACACTGAAGCTTTCTTT	CASCERGQNTEAFF
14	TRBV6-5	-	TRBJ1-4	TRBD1	TGTGCCAGCAGTTACGACAGGGCCGATGAAAAACTGTTTTTT	CASSYDRADEKLFF
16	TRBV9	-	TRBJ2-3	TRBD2	TGTGCCAGCAGCGTAGGGGGCGGGAGATCCACAGATACGCAGTATTTT	CASSVGGGRSTDTQYF
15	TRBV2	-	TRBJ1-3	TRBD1	TGTGCCAGCAGTGGTGTAGGGGGCGTTGGAAACACCATATATTTT	CASSGVGGVGNTIYF
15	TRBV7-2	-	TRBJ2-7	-	TGTGCCAGCAGCTTAGCAGGGGGTTATTCCTACGAGCAGTACTTC	CASSLAGGYSYEQYF
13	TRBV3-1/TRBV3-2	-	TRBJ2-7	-	TGTGCCAGCAGCCAACCAACAGGGTACGAGCAGTACTTC	CASSQPTGYEQYF
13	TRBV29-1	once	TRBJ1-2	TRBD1	TGCAGCGTGGGGACAGGGGGTGACTATGGCTACACCTTC	CSVGTGGDYGYTF
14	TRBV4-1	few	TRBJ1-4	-	TGCGCCAGCAGCCAAGGTTTGGCAGGGGAAAAACTGTTTTTT	CASSQGLAGEKLFF
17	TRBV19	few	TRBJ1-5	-	TGTGCCAGTACCGGGGGTAGTGGGGTTTCGAGCAATCAGCCCCAGCATTTT	CASTGGSGVSSNQPQHF
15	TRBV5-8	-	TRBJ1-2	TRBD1	TGTGCCAGCAGCGGGGGGGGACAGGGGAACTATGGCTACACCTTC	CASSGGGQGNYGYTF
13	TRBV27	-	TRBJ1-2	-	TGTGCCAGCAGTTTCAGGGAGGACTATGGCTACACCTTC	CASSFREDYGYTF
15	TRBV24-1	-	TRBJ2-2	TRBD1	TGTGCCACCAGTGATGACAAGGGGGCGAGCGGGGAGCTGTTTTTT	CATSDDKGASGELFF
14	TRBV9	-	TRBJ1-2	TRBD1	TGTGCCAGCAGCCGGGAGGGGGACAGGGTCGGCTACACCTTC	CASSREGDRVGYTF
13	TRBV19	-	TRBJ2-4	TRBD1	TGTGCCAGGATACAGGGGGCAGAGGACATTCAGTACTTC	CARIQGAEDIQYF
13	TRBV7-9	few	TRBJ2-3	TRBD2	TGTGCCAGCAGCTTCGGGGGGTGGGATACGCAGTATTTT	CASSFGGWDTQYF
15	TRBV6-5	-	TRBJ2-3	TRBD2	TGTGCCAGCAGCAAATCTAGCGGGCGCACAGATACGCAGTATTTT	CASSKSSGRTDTQYF
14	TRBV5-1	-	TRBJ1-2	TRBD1	TGCGCCAGCAGCTGGGGGGCAGGGGGCTATGGCTACACCTTC	CASSWGAGGYGYTF